This TCR beta chain was obtained from a study of monozygotic twins with inflammatory bowel disease. Each donor supplied around 2.5 ml of blood. Using eight separate reactions per sample, the authors generated cDNA. TCRdb reprocessed the 5' RACE reads; each CDR3 protein has one entry and no DNA is given. This sample contains about 380,000 distinct CDR3 sequences. This TCR was sampled from a human donor with ulcerative colitis or Crohn's disease, or a healthy co-twin of an affected twin (not recorded which). Sequenced: blood.

CDR3 sequence: CASSYRGTGELFF. The gene calls are TRBV19 and TRBJ2-2; the TRBD1 assignment by TCRdb is unverifiable without DNA. The V gene's germline CDR1 is LNHDA and CDR2 SQIVND (reference sequence). CDR3 length: 13 amino acids.